This T cell receptor beta chain was identified during a study of identical twins. There are a few counts of this clonotype. The J segment lost 12 bases and the V segment lost 7 bases, leaving 15 bases of the junction unmatched. Germline lookup yields CDR1 MNHNS and CDR2 SASEGT. This CDR3 comprises 15 residues. Each CDR3 protein gets one entry after TCRdb re-called the 5' RACE reads with MiXCR. The data show under 450,000 distinct CDR3 sequences, roughly 18% seen once. The rearrangement links TRBV6-1 to TRBJ1-4; TRBD1 aligns across 9 bases. The TCR sequence derives from a man over 45 in good health. Sequenced material: naive T cells sorted from blood. CDR3 sequence (DNA): TGTGCCAGCACCCACAACTCGGGACAGGGAAGTGAACTGTTTTTT. Amino acids: CASTHNSGQGSELFF.